These 31 T cell receptor beta chains came from one sample sequenced in a study of regulatory T cells in long-lasting Graves disease. CDR3 regions were amplified by Arm-PCR using iRepertoire HTBI primers to build TCR beta libraries. TCRdb processed the multiplex PCR reads anew with MiXCR; each CDR3 protein has one entry. This repertoire shows about 400,000 distinct CDR3 sequences, under 25% found once; its top ten account for less than 25%. As for time point: persistent/refractory GD, antithyroid drugs over 5 years with positive TRAb. The authors made the TCR library using RNA they extracted from PBMCs. The starting material was peripheral blood mononuclear cells (PBMCs), obtained when the disease was refractory, from a patient treated with antithyroid drugs. These receptors came from a female donor with Graves disease.

Many counts were recorded for this clonotype. This rearrangement joins TRBV28 to TRBJ1-2; D remains ambiguous. The germline gives CDR1 MDHEN, CDR2 SYDVKM. This CDR3 has 12 residues. Trimming removed 4 bases from V and 4 bases from J, with 7 bases in between. The CDR3 loop is CASSWQAYGYTF. The CDR3 nucleotides are TGTGCCAGCAGTTGGCAGGCCTATGGCTACACCTTC.

V usage is TRBV5-1 and J usage is TRBJ2-2, with 11 positions matching TRBD1. This CDR3 comprises 14 residues. Germline lookup yields CDR1 SGHRS and CDR2 YFSETQ. The J segment lost 2 bases and the V segment lost 9 bases, leaving 3 bases of the junction unmatched. CDR3 in amino acids: CATRTGGNTGELFF. The DNA for the CDR3 is TGCGCCACACGGACAGGGGGCAACACCGGGGAGCTGTTTTTT.

The chain joins TRBV7-9 to TRBJ2-7; 10 bases align to TRBD2. This CDR3 is built from 16 residues. CDR1 and CDR2 (germline): SEHNR, FQNEAQ (reference sequence). V gave up 5 bases and J gave up 5 bases; unmatched junction bases: 12. CDR3 amino acids: CASSHLGTSDWDEQYF. CDR3 DNA: TGTGCCAGCAGCCATCTCGGGACTAGCGATTGGGACGAGCAGTACTTC.

This clonotype showed up just a few times. The chain employs TRBV7-6 and TRBJ1-2, with TRBD1 as a possible D gene (5 bases). The V gene lost 1 base and the J gene lost 8 bases, with 11 bases spanning the gap. Germline V gene sequence: CDR1 SGHVS, CDR2 FNYEAQ. The CDR3 length is 13 residues. Here the CDR3 reads CASSLGRVTGYTF. CDR3 nucleotides: TGTGCCAGCAGCTTAGGCAGGGTAACCGGCTACACCTTC.

This clonotype was seen a handful of times. The chain joins TRBV7-9 to TRBJ2-7; D possibly corresponds to TRBD1 (6 bases). The length of the CDR3 is 16 residues. Between the trimmed V and J ends, which lost 5 bases and 3 bases, there was a span of 20 bases. The germline CDR1 and CDR2 sequences are SEHNR and FQNEAQ (reference sequence). In DNA, the CDR3 is TGTGCCAGCAGCGTAAAAGGGGGAAACCAAATCTACGAGCAGTACTTC. Protein product: CASSVKGGNQIYEQYF.

This clonotype was counted many times. Here the CDR3 reads CASSPTWQPQHF. The CDR3 region has the DNA TGTGCCAGCAGCCCTACGTGGCAGCCCCAGCATTTT. This sequence joins TRBV2 and TRBJ1-5; D remains unclear. Germline CDR1 and CDR2: SNHLY and FYNNEI. V was pared by 6 bases and J by 7 bases, with 10 bases between. This CDR3 has 12 amino acids.

This clonotype was detected ten times or more. The rearrangement uses TRBV28 and TRBJ2-7; D call uncertain. Trimming took off 4 bases at V and 0 bases at J, with 13 bases between the two ends. Germline loops: CDR1 MDHEN, CDR2 SYDVKM. CDR3 length: 15 amino acids. CDR3 bases: TGTGCCAGCAGTTCGCCACTGGTAAGCTCCTACGAGCAGTACTTC. It specifies CASSSPLVSSYEQYF.

This clonotype has a count of ten or more. V usage is TRBV11-2 and J usage is TRBJ2-5; 8 bases match TRBD2. Germline assignment: CDR1 SGHAT and CDR2 FQNNGV. V lost 5 bases and J lost 4; bases outside the gene matches: 15. The CDR3 consists of 17 residues. CDR3 DNA: TGTGCCAGCAGCAGAGTTGGGCTAGCGGGCTCCACAGAGACCCAGTACTTC. It is translated as CASSRVGLAGSTETQYF.

The chain employs TRBV29-1 and TRBJ1-1; unclear D gene. CDR1 and CDR2 from the germline V gene are SQVTM and ANQGSEA. Between the trimmed V and J ends, which lost 4 bases and 4 bases, there was a span of 13 bases. This CDR3 has 13 amino acids. This CDR3 reads CSVVGRGGTEAFF. The CDR3 bases are TGCAGCGTTGTCGGCCGGGGAGGCACTGAAGCTTTCTTT.

This clonotype was seen a handful of times. The chain recombines TRBV29-1 with TRBJ1-1; the D is unclear. V was clipped by 4 bases and J by 0 bases, with 3 bases between them. The CDR3 contains 11 residues. In germline, CDR1 is SQVTM, CDR2 ANQGSEA. The CDR3, as DNA: TGCAGCGTTGGAGTGAACACTGAAGCTTTCTTT. As protein: CSVGVNTEAFF.

CDR3 sequence: CAISPQGAMENEQFF. DNA for the CDR3: TGTGCCATCAGTCCTCAGGGGGCTATGGAAAATGAGCAGTTCTTC. The chain links TRBV10-3 to TRBJ2-1, with TRBD1 identical over 8 bases. Per germline, CDR1 ENHRY and CDR2 SYGVKD. V trimming: 5 bases; J trimming: 7 bases; junction bases outside the gene matches: 10. This CDR3 is built from 15 residues.

This chain joins TRBV7-9 and TRBJ2-7; tentative D call: TRBD1 (6 bases). Trimming left V 5 bases short and J 4 bases short, with 12 bases between. This CDR3 is 13 amino acids long. Germline CDR1 and CDR2: SEHNR and FQNEAQ (reference sequence). Here the CDR3 reads CASSQGTFYEQYF. Written as DNA, the CDR3 is TGTGCCAGCAGCCAGGGGACATTTTACGAGCAGTACTTC.

Only a few counts were recorded for this clonotype. The chain carries TRBV12-5 and TRBJ2-5; the D gene could be TRBD1 or TRBD2 (6 bases each). The CDR3 contains 15 residues. V was trimmed by 1 base and J by 6 bases, leaving 15 bases between them. The germline gives CDR1 LGHNT, CDR2 FRNRAP. CDR3 protein: CASGLGKGGPQTQYF. CDR3 DNA sequence: TGTGCTAGTGGTTTGGGCAAGGGGGGCCCCCAGACCCAGTACTTC.

The sample holds many counts of this clonotype. The V call is TRBV28, the J call TRBJ2-7, with TRBD2 matching 7 bases. In germline, CDR1 is MDHEN, CDR2 SYDVKM. The V segment lost 7 bases and the J segment 4 bases; nucleotides outside the gene matches: 4. The CDR3 runs 12 residues. Here the CDR3 reads CASTMGGYEQYF. CDR3 coding DNA: TGTGCCAGCACTATGGGGGGGTACGAGCAGTACTTC.

This clonotype was detected a few times. The genes are TRBV12-3 or TRBV12-4 and TRBJ2-7; D possibly corresponds to TRBD2 (5 bases). V was trimmed by 3 bases and J by 10 bases, leaving 13 bases between them. The CDR3 contains 12 residues. The CDR3 sequence: CASSLSGGFQYF. The CDR3 DNA reads TGTGCCAGCAGTTTGAGTGGAGGTTTTCAGTACTTC.

On this clonotype itself: A much bigger clone sits one base away, suggesting this may be a read error. This CDR3 fails to terminate in the conserved phenylalanine or tryptophan, so it likely reflects a read error. The V call is TRBV7-9, the J call TRBJ2-7, with D possibly being TRBD2 (6 bases). The CDR3 is made up of 15 amino acids. Trimming stripped 3 bases from V and 5 bases from J, with 17 bases between. Germline V gene sequence: CDR1 SEHNR, CDR2 FQNEAQ (reference sequence). CDR3 nucleotide sequence: TGTGCCAGCAGCTTCGGGGGTCCCCTTTTGAACGAGCAGTACCTC. Translation: CASSFGGPLLNEQYL.

V and J are TRBV7-2 and TRBJ2-7; 8 bases match TRBD2. Germline V gives CDR1 SGHTA, CDR2 FQGNSA. V lost 5 bases, J lost 2 bases, and 11 bases stayed unmatched. This CDR3 has 16 amino acids. The CDR3 is CASSGRGAGGPYEQYF. Here the CDR3 DNA reads TGTGCCAGCAGCGGCCGAGGTGCGGGAGGACCCTACGAGCAGTACTTC.

This clonotype was recorded only once. J is TRBJ2-3 and V is TRBV2; D gene ambiguous. The CDR3 totals 10 residues. Germline CDR1 is SNHLY and CDR2 is FYNNEI. V dropped 8 bases and J dropped 5 bases, with 5 bases sitting between them. The CDR3 spells CASLLDTQYF. In nucleotides, the CDR3 is TGTGCCAGCCTCTTAGATACGCAGTATTTT.

The gene calls are TRBV24-1 and TRBJ1-2; D remains unclear. The germline V gene has CDR1 KGHDR and CDR2 SFDVKD. Deletions cut 4 bases from V and 5 bases from J, with 13 bases between. CDR3 size: 14 residues. As DNA, the CDR3 is TGTGCCACCAGTGACCCGACGGCGGCTTATGGCTACACCTTC. Amino acid sequence: CATSDPTAAYGYTF.

The chain employs TRBV4-3 and TRBJ2-7; D unresolved. Trimming left V 0 bases short and J 4 bases short, with 16 bases between. The CDR3 has 16 residues. Per the germline V gene, CDR1 is LGHNA and CDR2 is YSLEER. The DNA of the CDR3 is TGCGCCAGCAGCCAAGATTCCTCAACGCCACTTTACGAGCAGTACTTC. It is translated as CASSQDSSTPLYEQYF.

This chain links TRBV10-2 with TRBJ2-7; TRBD2 agrees at 7 bases. The CDR3 runs to 15 residues. Germline assignment: CDR1 WSHSY and CDR2 SAAADI. The V segment lost 4 bases and the J segment 0 bases; nucleotides outside the gene matches: 6. CDR3 bases: TGCGCCAGCAGTGGGCTGGCGGGGGTCTCCTACGAGCAGTACTTC. Amino acids: CASSGLAGVSYEQYF.

This clonotype was counted only a few times. The rearrangement links TRBV20-1 to TRBJ1-4; D unclear. Germline CDR1 and CDR2: DFQATT and SNEGSKA (reference sequence). Trimming stripped 6 bases from V and 1 base from J, with 9 bases between. The CDR3 length is 13 residues. In nucleotides, the CDR3 is TGCAGTGCGCCACTCGGAACTAATGAAAAACTGTTTTTT. The encoded protein is CSAPLGTNEKLFF.

This clonotype was counted a few times. The V and J genes are TRBV19 and TRBJ1-1; D is uncertain. The germline CDR1 and CDR2 sequences are LNHDA and SQIVND (reference sequence). The V and J ends lost 10 bases and 1 base respectively, with 13 bases between them. The CDR3 loop spans 13 amino acids. CDR3 sequence: CATNPPGNTEAFF. In DNA form, the CDR3 reads TGTGCCACTAACCCTCCGGGGAACACTGAAGCTTTCTTT.

The chain employs TRBV25-1 and TRBJ1-5; 11 positions match TRBD1. Germline-derived CDR1 and CDR2 are MGHDK and SYGVNS. Germline trimming cut 5 bases from V and 6 bases from J; bases unmatched to any gene: 9. This CDR3 spans 16 amino acids. CDR3 loop: CASSHYRTGGFQPQHF. CDR3 nucleotides: TGTGCCAGCAGTCACTATCGGACAGGGGGCTTTCAGCCCCAGCATTTT.

This clonotype was detected many times. V and J are TRBV3-1 and TRBJ1-2; D is unresolved. The ends were cut back, 1 base at V and 5 bases at J, with 5 bases in the middle. This CDR3 is built from 12 residues. The germline gives CDR1 LGHDT, CDR2 YNNKEL (reference sequence). CDR3 residues: CASSQVAYGYTF. The CDR3 DNA reads TGTGCCAGCAGCCAAGTAGCGTATGGCTACACCTTC.

CDR3 sequence: CASSLEGEGVHQPQHF. CDR3 DNA sequence: TGTGCCAGCAGCTTGGAGGGTGAGGGAGTTCATCAGCCCCAGCATTTT. V gene TRBV5-5 combines with J gene TRBJ1-5; D not resolved. This CDR3 has 16 residues. Germline V gene data show CDR1 as SGHKS and CDR2 as YYEKEE (reference sequence). V was clipped by 0 bases and J by 5 bases, with 15 bases between them.

Many counts were recorded for this clonotype. The DNA of the CDR3 is TGTGCCAGCAGTTACGGGACTAGCGGGAGAGGGCAAGAGACCCAGTACTTC. Translation gives CASSYGTSGRGQETQYF. The V gene is TRBV6-5, the J gene TRBJ2-5; 14 bases align to TRBD2. Per the germline V gene, CDR1 is MNHEY and CDR2 is SVGAGI. CDR3 length: 17 amino acids. J gave up 2 bases and V 2 bases, and 4 bases lay outside the gene matches.

In this sample, this clonotype turned up many times. This chain uses TRBV20-1 with TRBJ2-4; D tentatively fits TRBD1 or TRBD2 (5 bases each). CDR3 length: 13 residues. Germline V gene data show CDR1 as DFQATT and CDR2 as SNEGSKA (reference sequence). Trimming shortened V by 6 bases and J by 0 bases, and 9 bases separated the two germline ends. The CDR3 bases are TGCAGTGCCAGGGACGAAGCCAAAAACATTCAGTACTTC. This translates into CSARDEAKNIQYF.

This clonotype was recorded many times. The genes are TRBV7-2 and TRBJ2-7; D not certain. This CDR3 is 12 amino acids long. From germline, CDR1 is SGHTA and CDR2 FQGNSA. Trimming stripped 4 bases from V and 4 bases from J, with 8 bases between. CDR3 bases: TGTGCCAGCAGCTCGGGCCGATACGAGCAGTACTTC. Translation gives CASSSGRYEQYF.

This clonotype was observed a handful of times. V usage is TRBV6-2 or TRBV6-3 and J usage is TRBJ1-6; 7 nucleotides line up with TRBD1. The germline gives CDR1 MNHEY, CDR2 SVGEGT. The CDR3 sequence is 15 residues long. The V and J ends lost 5 bases and 9 bases, in that order; junction bases with no gene match: 10. The CDR3 here is CASSEDDRVGSPLHF. The CDR3 DNA reads TGTGCCAGCAGTGAAGATGACAGGGTCGGTTCACCCCTCCACTTT.

The chain is built from TRBV5-4 and TRBJ1-2; unclear D gene. The ends were cut back, 5 bases at V and 4 bases at J, with 12 bases in the middle. Germline V CDR1 and CDR2: SGHNT, YYREEE (reference sequence). The CDR3 is 13 amino acids. The CDR3 reads CASSLPEGYGYTF. The CDR3 nucleotides read TGTGCCAGCAGTCTGCCCGAGGGCTATGGCTACACCTTC.